Listed below are T cell receptor beta chains from one sample, sequenced in a study of Graves' ophthalmopathy and Graves' hyperthyroidism. TCRdb reprocessed the multiplex PCR reads via MiXCR and lists one record per CDR3 protein. The repertoire includes roughly 220,000 distinct CDR3 sequences, around 45% of them detected once, and 40% to 55% sits in the top ten. Sequencing was carried out using peripheral blood. These receptors originate from an adult man with Graves' ophthalmopathy. The CDR3 runs from the conserved cysteine through the conserved F or W. A D gene is named only where the DNA matches it firmly. Size is omitted from some rows. Given values are once, few, many or a class for expanded clones.

>many|-|TRBV24-1|TRBJ2-2
CATSEENTGELFF
TGTGCCACCAGCGAGGAGAACACCGGGGAGCTGTTTTTT
>-|-|TRBV9|TRBJ1-2
CASSVVGSGNGYTF
TGTGCCAGCAGCGTAGTAGGGAGTGGTAATGGCTACACCTTC
>-|-|TRBV12-3/TRBV12-4|TRBJ1-4
CASSWGTANEKLFF
TGTGCCAGCAGTTGGGGGACGGCTAATGAAAAACTGTTTTTT
>-|-|TRBV10-3|TRBJ1-2
CAISEGGNYGYTF
TGTGCCATCAGTGAGGGGGGTAACTATGGCTACACCTTC
>-|-|TRBV20-1|TRBJ2-7
CSARYGAEHYEQYF
TGCAGTGCTAGATACGGGGCAGAACACTACGAGCAGTACTTC
>-|TRBD2|TRBV6-9|TRBJ2-7
CASSRPTGGTYEQYF
TGTGCCAGCAGCCGACCAACGGGGGGGACCTACGAGCAGTACTTC
>-|TRBD1|TRBV7-2|TRBJ2-5
CASSPGQGRGETQYF
TGTGCCAGCAGCCCCGGACAGGGTCGCGGAGAGACCCAGTACTTC
>-|TRBD1|TRBV6-6|TRBJ2-5
CASSYRNRDRGRETQYF
TGTGCCAGCAGTTACCGAAACCGGGACAGGGGGCGAGAGACCCAGTACTTC
>few|-|TRBV24-1|TRBJ2-7
CATSARRVDEHYF
TGTGCCACCAGTGCTAGAAGGGTAGACGAGCATTACTTC
>-|-|TRBV14|TRBJ2-7
CASSGHPWDYEQYF
TGTGCCAGCAGCGGACACCCTTGGGACTACGAGCAGTACTTC
>-|TRBD1|TRBV10-3|TRBJ1-2
CASSPATGLPNYGYTF
TGTGCCAGCAGCCCCGCGACAGGGCTCCCTAACTATGGCTACACCTTC
>-|-|TRBV29-1|TRBJ2-2
CSVSEINTGELFF
TGCAGCGTTTCAGAAATCAACACCGGGGAGCTGTTTTTT
>few|-|TRBV7-2|TRBJ2-2
CASRTGGTTGELFF
TGTGCCAGCAGGACAGGCGGGACCACCGGGGAGCTGTTTTTT
>few|-|TRBV13|TRBJ1-2
CASIIGGGLYGYTF
TGTGCCAGCATCATAGGGGGAGGCCTCTATGGCTACACCTTC
>-|-|TRBV7-8|TRBJ1-4
CASSEGGRDEKLFF
TGTGCCAGCAGCGAAGGGGGAAGGGATGAAAAACTGTTTTTT
>few|TRBD1|TRBV2|TRBJ1-5
CASSGQGGGGGNQPQHF
TGTGCCAGCAGCGGACAGGGAGGTGGAGGGGGCAATCAGCCCCAGCATTTT
>-|-|TRBV20-1|TRBJ1-4
CSATSGATNEKLFF
TGCAGTGCCACGTCAGGGGCAACTAATGAAAAACTGTTTTTT
>few|-|TRBV3-1|TRBJ2-2
CASSATSLGELFF
TGTGCCAGCAGCGCCACTAGTCTCGGGGAGCTGTTTTTT
>many|-|TRBV2|TRBJ1-2
CASARGNYGYTF
TGTGCCAGCGCGAGGGGCAACTATGGCTACACCTTC
>-|-|TRBV5-5|TRBJ2-7
CASSLWGEQYF
TGTGCCAGCAGCCTATGGGGCGAGCAGTACTTC
>many|-|TRBV29-1|TRBJ1-2
CSVEGGRYGYTF
TGCAGCGTTGAGGGTGGGCGGTATGGCTACACCTTC
>once|TRBD2|TRBV7-9|TRBJ2-7
CASSSSGSNPPTYEQYF
TGTGCCAGCAGCTCTAGCGGGAGCAACCCTCCCACCTACGAGCAGTACTTC
>-|TRBD2|TRBV7-6|TRBJ2-1
CASSLTSGAYNEQFF
TGTGCCAGCAGCTTAACTAGCGGGGCCTACAATGAGCAGTTCTTC
>-|-|TRBV7-9|TRBJ1-5
CANRPRDSNQPQHF
TGTGCCAATCGCCCCAGGGACAGCAATCAGCCCCAGCATTTT
>-|-|TRBV20-1|TRBJ2-7
CSAEFTYEQYF
TGCAGTGCCGAATTTACTTACGAGCAGTACTTC
>-|-|TRBV15|TRBJ2-7
CATSRASYEQYF
TGTGCCACCAGCAGAGCCTCTTACGAGCAGTACTTC
>-|TRBD1|TRBV10-3|TRBJ1-3
CATGTGSGNTIYF
TGTGCCACCGGGACAGGCTCTGGAAACACCATATATTTT
>-|-|TRBV10-3|TRBJ1-2
CAISYSNGGGYTF
TGTGCCATCAGTTACTCGAACGGCGGGGGCTACACCTTC
>-|TRBD2|TRBV7-8|TRBJ2-7
CASSLGGGRDYEQYF
TGTGCCAGCAGCTTAGGAGGCGGGAGGGATTACGAGCAGTACTTC
>-|TRBD2|TRBV2|TRBJ2-7
CASSIRSGLTYEQYF
TGTGCCAGCAGCATCCGTTCGGGACTAACCTACGAGCAGTACTTC
>few|-|TRBV20-1|TRBJ1-5
CSARRNTDQPQHF
TGCAGTGCTAGAAGGAATACTGATCAGCCCCAGCATTTT
>few|TRBD2|TRBV7-2|TRBJ2-5
CASSRGSGGRETQYF
TGTGCCAGCAGCCGAGGGAGCGGGGGAAGGGAGACCCAGTACTTC
>few|-|TRBV7-9|TRBJ2-7
CASSPSAITYEQYF
TGTGCCAGCAGCCCGTCCGCGATTACCTACGAGCAGTACTTC
>-|-|TRBV9|TRBJ1-6
CASSLVVGLSNNSPLHF
TGTGCCAGCAGCTTAGTGGTAGGGCTGTCCAATAATTCACCCCTCCACTTT
>-|-|TRBV3-1|TRBJ2-7
CASSQETGWQYF
TGTGCCAGCAGCCAAGAGACAGGATGGCAGTACTTC
>-|-|TRBV10-2|TRBJ2-2
CASSLATNTGELFF
TGTGCCAGCAGCTTAGCGACAAACACCGGGGAGCTGTTTTTT
>few|-|TRBV7-9|TRBJ2-5
CASSPVGHQETQYF
TGTGCCAGCAGCCCGGTAGGACACCAAGAGACCCAGTACTTC
>-|-|TRBV7-8|TRBJ2-3
CASSYTFGVTDTQYF
TGTGCCAGCAGTTACACCTTCGGGGTCACAGATACGCAGTATTTT
>-|-|TRBV7-3|TRBJ2-5
CASSLDGTGTQYF
TGTGCCAGCAGCCTAGATGGGACTGGAACCCAGTACTTC
>-|-|TRBV12-5|TRBJ1-6
CASSLDDRSSSYNSPLHF
TGTGCCAGCAGTTTGGACGACAGGTCGAGCTCCTATAATTCACCCCTCCACTTT
>-|-|TRBV7-2|TRBJ1-1
CASSLDTDEAFF
TGTGCCAGCAGCTTAGATACGGATGAAGCTTTCTTT
>-|TRBD1|TRBV7-3|TRBJ2-5
CASSVVDRGETQYF
TGTGCCAGCAGCGTCGTTGACAGGGGCGAGACCCAGTACTTC
>many|-|TRBV5-1|TRBJ2-7
CASSLGISYEQYF
TGCGCCAGCAGCTTGGGGATCTCCTACGAGCAGTACTTC
>-|TRBD2|TRBV2|TRBJ2-7
CASISGANPYEQYF
TGTGCCAGCATTAGCGGGGCGAACCCCTACGAGCAGTACTTC
>few|-|TRBV10-3|TRBJ1-5
CAIRGSGNQPQHF
TGTGCCATCCGGGGATCTGGCAATCAGCCCCAGCATTTT
>-|TRBD2|TRBV19|TRBJ2-7
CASSRGLAGSYEQYF
TGTGCCAGCAGCCGAGGACTAGCGGGGTCCTACGAGCAGTACTTC
>-|-|TRBV19|TRBJ2-7
CVSSMGHGTYEQYF
TGTGTCAGTAGTATGGGACACGGCACTTACGAGCAGTACTTC
>-|-|TRBV10-3|TRBJ2-7
CASIQGSMDEQYF
TGTGCCAGCATCCAGGGGTCTATGGACGAGCAGTACTTC
>few|-|TRBV19|TRBJ1-1
CASSLQGDTEAFF
TGTGCCAGTAGTTTACAGGGTGATACTGAAGCTTTCTTT
>-|TRBD1|TRBV2|TRBJ2-7
CASSGQGAGYEQYF
TGTGCCAGCAGTGGACAGGGGGCTGGGTACGAGCAGTACTTC
>many|-|TRBV10-3|TRBJ1-1
CAISESPTGLGMNTEAFF
TGTGCCATCAGTGAGTCCCCGACAGGCTTGGGGATGAACACTGAAGCTTTCTTT
>few|TRBD2|TRBV20-1|TRBJ2-7
CSARFQGGYEQYF
TGCAGTGCTAGGTTTCAGGGAGGGTACGAGCAGTACTTC
>few|-|TRBV2|TRBJ1-2
CASSEAHRGFYGYTF
TGTGCCAGCAGTGAAGCGCATCGGGGGTTCTATGGCTACACCTTC
>few|-|TRBV15|TRBJ1-4
CATSREAAGLFF
TGTGCCACCAGCAGAGAAGCAGCGGGACTGTTTTTT